The entry that follows covers one T cell receptor beta chain sequence. As yet, its antigen is unknown. Here immunoSEQ multiplex PCR was the method, and the copy in TCRdb shows in-frame clones only, minus some. Of about 990,000 clones in the sample, around 78% were seen once. This sample was included in a study of shared clonotypes between healthy human individuals. Study-wide points: With a handful of donors compared, 5% to 5.5% of naive CD4 clonotypes were shared. The four-donor shared clonotypes exceeded non-shared clonotypes in generation probability, with non-shared ones scoring lower. Sampling covered nothing but blood. Tissue TCR repertoires likely differ from those found in blood.

The CDR3 is 12 amino acids. V lost 5 bases, J lost 4 bases, and 11 bases lay in between. Germline CDR1 GTSNPN, CDR2 SVGIG (reference sequence). Subsets obtained from CD4+ cells comprised CD45RA+ naive and CD45RA-negative memory cells. The TCR comes from a man between 18 and 35 years old in good health. Some clones in this sample may be carry-over from other donors' samples. The specimen sequenced was memory CD4+ T cells from PBMCs. Specified subset: CD45RA-negative fraction. The chain uses TRBV30 and TRBJ1-2; D is unresolved. The CDR3 reads CAWGTRTYGYTF. The CDR3 bases are TGTGCCTGGGGTACAAGGACCTATGGCTACACCTTC.